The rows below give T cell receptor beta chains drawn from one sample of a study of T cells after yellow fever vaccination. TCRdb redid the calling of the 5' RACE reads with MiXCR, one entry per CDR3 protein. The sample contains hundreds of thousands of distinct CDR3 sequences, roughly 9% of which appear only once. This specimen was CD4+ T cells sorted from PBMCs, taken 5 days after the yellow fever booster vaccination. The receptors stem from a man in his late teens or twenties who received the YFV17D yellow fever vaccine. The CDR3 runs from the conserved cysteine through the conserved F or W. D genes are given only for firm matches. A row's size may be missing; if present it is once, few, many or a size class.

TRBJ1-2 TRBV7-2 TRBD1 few CASSYRGQGAGGYTF TGTGCCAGCAGCTATAGAGGACAGGGGGCGGGAGGCTACACCTTC
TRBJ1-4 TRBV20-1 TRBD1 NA CSAGDRAGEKLFF TGCAGTGCCGGGGACAGGGCAGGTGAAAAACTGTTTTTT
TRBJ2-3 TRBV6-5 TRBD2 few CASSRVGGITDTQYF TGTGCCAGCAGCCGGGTGGGGGGGATCACAGATACGCAGTATTTT
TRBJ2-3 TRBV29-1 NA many CSVVDPNRGDTQYF TGCAGCGTCGTCGACCCCAACCGGGGAGATACGCAGTATTTT
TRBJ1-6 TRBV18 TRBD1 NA CASSPTGAGNSPLHF TGTGCCAGCTCACCGACAGGGGCCGGTAATTCACCCCTCCACTTT
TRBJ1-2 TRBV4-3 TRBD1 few CASSLSGTENYGYTF TGCGCCAGCAGCCTTTCCGGGACAGAGAACTATGGCTACACCTTC
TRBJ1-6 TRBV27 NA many CASKGVGSPLHF TGTGCCAGCAAAGGGGTAGGGTCACCCCTCCACTTT
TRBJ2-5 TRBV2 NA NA CALRTDQETQYF TGTGCCCTTAGGACGGACCAAGAGACCCAGTACTTC
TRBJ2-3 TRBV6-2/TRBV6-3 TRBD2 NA CASKLHGGGTDTQYF TGTGCCAGCAAACTTCACGGGGGGGGCACAGATACGCAGTATTTT
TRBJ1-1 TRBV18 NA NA CASSPMGQNTEAFF TGTGCCAGCTCACCCATGGGCCAGAACACTGAAGCTTTCTTT
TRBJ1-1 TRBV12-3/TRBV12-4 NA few CASRRFPEAFF TGTGCCAGCAGGAGATTTCCTGAAGCTTTCTTT
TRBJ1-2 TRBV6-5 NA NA CASSREGLNYGYTF TGTGCCAGCAGCCGTGAGGGCCTTAACTATGGCTACACCTTC
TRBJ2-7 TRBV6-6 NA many CASSYRAVGQYF TGTGCCAGCAGTTACAGGGCAGTAGGGCAGTACTTC
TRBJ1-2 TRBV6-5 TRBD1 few CASLRAGGSLYGYTF TGTGCCAGCCTAAGAGCAGGGGGATCGTTATATGGCTACACCTTC
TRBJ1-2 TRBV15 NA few CATSRGVPGARYGYTF TGTGCCACCAGCAGAGGGGTGCCGGGGGCGCGGTATGGCTACACCTTC
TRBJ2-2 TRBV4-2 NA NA CASSQSIRQNTGELFF TGTGCCAGCAGCCAGTCCATCCGACAGAACACCGGGGAGCTGTTTTTT
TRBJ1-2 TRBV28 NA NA CASSFNTGMYGYTF TGTGCCAGCAGTTTCAACACAGGGATGTATGGCTACACCTTC
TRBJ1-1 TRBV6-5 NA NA CASSYSGRVNTEAFF TGTGCCAGCAGTTACTCGGGACGGGTGAACACTGAAGCTTTCTTT